This T cell receptor beta chain appears in the sequencing data of a study of Ad26.COV2.S vaccination and SARS-CoV-2 variants. Study observations and caveats: Spike-specific responses of CD8+ and CD4+ T cells were reported to display substantial breadth after vaccination.

Measured with immunoSEQ multiplex PCR; TCRdb has only the in-frame clones, and not every one. The repertoire holds around 100,000 clones, with approximately 86% as singletons. Germline CDR1 reads LNHDA; CDR2 reads SQIVND (reference sequence). Losses at the gene ends were 5 bases for V and 11 bases for J; bases not matched to a gene: 13. The CDR3 has 14 residues. As for this clone: Antigen specificity is unknown.

The receptor was derived from a human donor who had recovered from COVID-19. The starting material was peripheral blood, obtained after recovery from COVID-19. The chain combines TRBV19 with TRBJ1-1; 8 bases agree with TRBD1. The CDR3, as DNA: TGTGCCAGTAGTTCTGTCCCGGGACAGGTTTGGGCTTTCTTT. This gives the protein CASSSVPGQVWAFF.